Given below is one T cell receptor (beta chain) in context. The antigen is unknown. This sample is part of a study of T cells in Graves' hyperthyroidism and ophthalmopathy. RNA transcripts served as the template for amplifying TCR beta CDR3 regions. The TCR CDR3 was amplified in a first-round RT-PCR using the HTBI primer set. MiXCR, run by TCRdb on the multiplex PCR reads, gives a single entry per CDR3 protein. The table shows hundreds of thousands of distinct CDR3 sequences, with 45% occurring only once. Diagnoses were made from clinical symptoms, serum measures (thyroxine and TRAb), thyroid ultrasound and orbital computed tomography. Germline V lookup: CDR1 PRHDT, CDR2 FYEKMQ (reference sequence). V was pared by 7 bases and J by 7 bases, with 7 bases between. The length of the CDR3 is 11 residues. Overall study findings and caveats: Expanded thyroid clonotypes (above 0.001) were mostly also found in blood. Model-based prediction identified ophthalmopathy a median approximately 6 months prior to its onset. Ophthalmopathy was told apart from stable hyperthyroidism by a 13 V-J model.

The genes are TRBV13 and TRBJ2-2; no clear D gene. Sequenced material: peripheral blood or thyroid tissue (not recorded which). The receptor comes from an adult man with Graves' disease, either hyperthyroidism or ophthalmopathy (not recorded which). CDR3 amino acids: CASTSVGELFF. The CDR3 DNA follows: TGTGCCAGCACTTCGGTCGGGGAGCTGTTTTTT.